This T cell receptor beta chain is drawn from a study of T cells in Graves' hyperthyroidism and ophthalmopathy. Whole-study context: Peripheral blood was taken when the disease was first diagnosed, before any treatment began.

Template material for amplifying TCR beta CDR3 regions consisted of RNA transcripts. In the first-round RT-PCR of the TCR CDR3, the HTBI primer set was used. MiXCR, run by TCRdb on the multiplex PCR reads, gives a single entry per CDR3 protein. The table shows around 610,000 distinct CDR3 sequences, with around 15% occurring only once. There are many counts of this clonotype. The CDR3 sequence is 13 residues long. Germline CDR1 reads KGHDR; CDR2 reads SFDVKD. The ends were cut back, 4 bases at V and 7 bases at J, with 12 bases in the middle. This chain links TRBV24-1 with TRBJ2-5; D ambiguous. Sequencing used blood. The receptor comes from a middle-aged woman with Graves' ophthalmopathy. DNA for the CDR3: TGTGCCACCAGTGAAACGGCGGCGAGGACCCAGTACTTC. It encodes CATSETAARTQYF.